This TCR beta chain derives from a study of CD8+CD57+ T cells in acquired aplastic anemia. About the research overall: Healthy donors had, on average, approximately 11 million reads for their CD4+ cells. Whole-study findings and limits: Sharing between patients and controls was observed for roughly 29 CD8+ CDR3 sequences.

The CDR3 extends over 12 amino acids. The germline V gene has CDR1 ENHRY and CDR2 SYGVKD. The V and J ends lost 10 bases and 7 bases respectively, with 16 bases between them. This clonotype was observed a few times. Its antigen is unidentified. The study profiled TCR beta VDJ and CDR3 using genomic DNA as template. One entry per CDR3 protein results from TCRdb running MiXCR on the reads. The sample records 60,000 to 75,000 distinct CDR3 sequences, less than 65% being singletons. Sample: sorted CD4+, CD8+, or CD8+CD57+ T cells (not recorded which) from PBMCs. V usage is TRBV10-3 and J usage is TRBJ1-2; D remains unclear. This receptor was obtained from a human donor in good health, serving as a control. The DNA for the CDR3 is TGTGCCAGCATGCGAGGGTCAATTGGCTACACCTTC. This translates into CASMRGSIGYTF.